This TCR beta chain was retrieved from a study of T-cell reconstitution after alpha-beta-depleted transplantation in children (dated by TCRdb to about 2016). Regarding the complete study: T-cell immune reconstitution after TCRalphabeta/CD19-depleted allogeneic hematopoietic cell transplantation in children was quantitatively tracked in the study by means of TCR repertoire profiling.

The paper as a whole reports these results and caveats: Apparently early alphabetaT-cell count recovery about two months after transplant reportedly relied on only several hundred rapidly expanded clones derived from non-depleted graft cells. In some patients, the high TCRbeta diversity seen at day 60 was put down to recipient T cells and intrathymic progenitors that had survived conditioning. The frequencies of hyperexpanded clones fell over the following months, and after one year, T-cell counts and TCRbeta diversity were mostly attributed to newly produced T cells.

This clonotype was seen repeatedly, ten times or more. The clone's antigen remains unknown. Base qualities were left out, and no much larger clone turns up one base away. The CDR3 goes from the cysteine to the phenylalanine over 16 residues. The DNA shown is the 48-base CDR3, in frame from base 1. CDR1 SGHRS and CDR2 YFSETQ were looked up in the germline V gene. V is clipped by 1 base and J by 1 base, and the sequence between their germline boundaries is 12 bases long. Reading the label with the study, this specimen's treatment or condition is: allogeneic hematopoietic cell transplantation with graft depleted of TCRalphabeta T cells and CD19 B cells. The transplant recipients were children given TCRalphabeta/CD19-depleted allogeneic hematopoietic cell grafts. The receptor library was made with PCR. Sequencing took place on an Illumina HiSeq 2500. Molecular barcoding was employed in the preparation of TCR libraries, with unique molecular identifiers being used to normalize TCRbeta repertoire quantification. The public reads were quality trimmed at Q25 with fastp and then assembled into clones with MiXCR by TCRdb, keeping productive beta chains. CDR3 protein duplicates are merged, each entry listing the most common genes and DNA. The sample yields fewer than 350,000 distinct CDR3 sequences; under 14% were counted once. Together, the top ten hold around 20% of the sample.

This specimen consisted of peripheral blood, obtained 180 days after TCRalphabeta/CD19-depleted stem cell transplant. The chain employs TRBV5-1 and TRBJ2-1; TRBD2 is a possible D gene, resting on 6 matching bases. The TCR sequence derives from a male patient aged 2 to 10 who had a stem cell transplant for chronic granulomatous disease, so the T cells may come from the graft donor. The nucleotides are TGCGCCAGCAGCTTGTCAGGAGGGAAATCCTACAATGAGCAGTTCTTC. Its translation is CASSLSGGKSYNEQFF.